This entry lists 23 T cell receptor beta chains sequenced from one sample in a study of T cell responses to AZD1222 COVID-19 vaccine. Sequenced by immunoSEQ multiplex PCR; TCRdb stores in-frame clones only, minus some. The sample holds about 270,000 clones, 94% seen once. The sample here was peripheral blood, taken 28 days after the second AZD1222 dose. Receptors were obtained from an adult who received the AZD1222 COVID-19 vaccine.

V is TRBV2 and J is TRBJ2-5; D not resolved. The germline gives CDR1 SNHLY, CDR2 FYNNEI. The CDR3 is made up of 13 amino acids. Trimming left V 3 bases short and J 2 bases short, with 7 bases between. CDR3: CASSDVRQETQYF. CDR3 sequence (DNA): TGTGCCAGCAGTGATGTTCGGCAAGAGACCCAGTACTTC.

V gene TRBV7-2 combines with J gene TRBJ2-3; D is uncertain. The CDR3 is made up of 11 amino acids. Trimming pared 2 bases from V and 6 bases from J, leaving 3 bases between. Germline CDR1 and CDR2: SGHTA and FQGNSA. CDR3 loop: CASSLLDTQYF. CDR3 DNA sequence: TGTGCCAGCAGCTTATTGGATACGCAGTATTTT.

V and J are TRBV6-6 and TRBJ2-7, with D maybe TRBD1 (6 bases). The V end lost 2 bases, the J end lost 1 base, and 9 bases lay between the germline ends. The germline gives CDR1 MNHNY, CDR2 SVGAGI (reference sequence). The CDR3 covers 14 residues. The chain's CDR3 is CASSYGGQSYEQYF. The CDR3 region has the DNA TGTGCCAGCAGTTACGGGGGACAATCCTACGAGCAGTACTTC.

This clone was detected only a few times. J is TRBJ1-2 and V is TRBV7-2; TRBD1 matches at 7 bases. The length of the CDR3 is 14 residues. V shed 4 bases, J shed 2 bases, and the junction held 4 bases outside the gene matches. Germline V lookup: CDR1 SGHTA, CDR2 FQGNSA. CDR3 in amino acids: CASSSSTGNYGYTF. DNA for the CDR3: TGTGCCAGCAGCTCCTCGACAGGGAACTATGGCTACACCTTC.

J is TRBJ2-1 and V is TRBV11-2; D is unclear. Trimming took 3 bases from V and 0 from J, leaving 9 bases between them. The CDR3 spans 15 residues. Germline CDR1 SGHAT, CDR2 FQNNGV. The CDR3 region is CASSFDRSSYNEQFF. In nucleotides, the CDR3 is TGTGCCAGCAGCTTCGACCGGAGCTCCTACAATGAGCAGTTCTTC.

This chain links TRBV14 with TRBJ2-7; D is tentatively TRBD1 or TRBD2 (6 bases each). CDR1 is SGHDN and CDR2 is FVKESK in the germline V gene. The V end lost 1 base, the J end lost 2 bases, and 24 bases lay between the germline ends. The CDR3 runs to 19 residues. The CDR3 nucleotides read TGTGCCAGCAGCCAAGGGGCGAAAACGGGGGCCCTACTTACCTACGAGCAGTACTTC. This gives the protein CASSQGAKTGALLTYEQYF.

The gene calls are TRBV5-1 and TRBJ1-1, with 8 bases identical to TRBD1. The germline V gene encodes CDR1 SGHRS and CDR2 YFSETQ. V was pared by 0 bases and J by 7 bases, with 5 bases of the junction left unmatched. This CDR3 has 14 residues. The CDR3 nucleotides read TGCGCCAGCAGCTTGGGGGACAGGAGTAGTGAAGCTTTCTTT. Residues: CASSLGDRSSEAFF.

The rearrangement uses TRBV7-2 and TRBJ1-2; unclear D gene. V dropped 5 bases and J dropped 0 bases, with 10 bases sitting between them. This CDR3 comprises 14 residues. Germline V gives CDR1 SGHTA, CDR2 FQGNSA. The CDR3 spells CASSTRASNYGYTF. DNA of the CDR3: TGTGCCAGCAGCACGAGGGCCTCTAACTATGGCTACACCTTC.

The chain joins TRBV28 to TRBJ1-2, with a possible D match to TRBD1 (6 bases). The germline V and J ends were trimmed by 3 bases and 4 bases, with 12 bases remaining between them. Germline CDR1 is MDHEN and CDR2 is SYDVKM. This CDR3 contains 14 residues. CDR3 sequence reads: CASSLGTGIYGYTF. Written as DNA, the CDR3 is TGTGCCAGCAGTTTGGGAACAGGGATCTATGGCTACACCTTC.

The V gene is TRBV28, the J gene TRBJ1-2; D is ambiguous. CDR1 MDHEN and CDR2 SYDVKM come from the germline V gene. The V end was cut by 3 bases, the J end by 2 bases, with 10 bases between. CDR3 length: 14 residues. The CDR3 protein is CASSFSLGNYGYTF. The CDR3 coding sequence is TGTGCCAGCAGTTTCAGTCTGGGAAACTATGGCTACACCTTC.

CDR3 bases: TGCGCCAGCAGCATCACAGGGGGCACTGAAGCTTTCTTT. Amino acids: CASSITGGTEAFF. V and J are TRBV5-1 and TRBJ1-1, with 8 bases lining up with TRBD1. The CDR3 totals 13 residues. Germline-derived CDR1 and CDR2 are SGHRS and YFSETQ. Trimming at V came to 4 bases and at J to 4 bases, leaving 3 bases not matched to a gene.

CDR3 nucleotides: TGTGCCAGCAGGCATCTAGGGAACACTGAAGCTTTCTTT. Its protein is CASRHLGNTEAFF. The chain employs TRBV7-3 and TRBJ1-1; unclear D gene. This CDR3 comprises 13 residues. The germline CDR1 and CDR2 sequences are SGHTA and FQGTGA. Trimming shortened V by 6 bases and J by 1 base, and 9 bases separated the two germline ends.

CDR3 coding DNA: TGTGCCAGCAGTGTCCTGGGGGTGGGCACAGATACGCAGTATTTT. Translating gives CASSVLGVGTDTQYF. This chain joins TRBV2 and TRBJ2-3; D may match TRBD1 or TRBD2 (5 bases each). CDR3 length: 15 residues. V was trimmed by 4 bases and J by 1 base, leaving 12 bases between them. In germline, CDR1 is SNHLY, CDR2 FYNNEI. Full variable domain (remainder filled in from reference TRBV2 and TRBJ2-3): EPEVTQTPSHQVTQMGQEVILRCVPISNHLYFYWYRQILGQKVEFLVSFYNNEISEKSEIFDDQFSVERPDGSNFTLKIRSTKLEDSAMYFCASSVLGVGTDTQYFGPGTRLTVL.

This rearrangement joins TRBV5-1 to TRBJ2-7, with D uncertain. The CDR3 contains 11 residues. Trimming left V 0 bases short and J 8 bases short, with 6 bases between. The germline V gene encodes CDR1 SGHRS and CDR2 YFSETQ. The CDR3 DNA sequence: TGCGCCAGCAGCTTGGACGGTAAGCAGTACTTC. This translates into CASSLDGKQYF.

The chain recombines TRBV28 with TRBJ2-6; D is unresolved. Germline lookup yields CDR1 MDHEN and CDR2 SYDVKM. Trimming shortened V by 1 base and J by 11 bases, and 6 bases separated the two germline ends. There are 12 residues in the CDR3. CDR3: CASSLSLHVLTF. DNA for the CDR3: TGTGCCAGCAGTTTATCCCTTCACGTCCTGACTTTC.

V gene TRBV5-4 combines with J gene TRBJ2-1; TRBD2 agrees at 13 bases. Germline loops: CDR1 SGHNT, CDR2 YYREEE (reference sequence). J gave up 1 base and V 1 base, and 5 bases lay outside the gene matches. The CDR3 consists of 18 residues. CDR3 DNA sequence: TGTGCCAGCAGCTTGCAACTAGCGGGGGGGCGGTCCTACAATGAGCAGTTCTTC. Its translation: CASSLQLAGGRSYNEQFF.

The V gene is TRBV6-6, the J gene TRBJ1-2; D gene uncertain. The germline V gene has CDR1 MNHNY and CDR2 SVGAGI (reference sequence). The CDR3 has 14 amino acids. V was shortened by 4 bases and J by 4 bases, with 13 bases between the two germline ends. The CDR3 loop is CASSFLQTFYGYTF. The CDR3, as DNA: TGTGCCAGCAGTTTTCTACAGACGTTCTATGGCTACACCTTC.

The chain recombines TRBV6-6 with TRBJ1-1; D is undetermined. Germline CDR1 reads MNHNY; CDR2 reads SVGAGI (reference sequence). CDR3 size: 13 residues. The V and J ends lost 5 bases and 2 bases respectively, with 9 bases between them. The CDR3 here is CASSLTENTEAFF. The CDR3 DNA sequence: TGTGCCAGCAGTCTAACAGAAAACACTGAAGCTTTCTTT.

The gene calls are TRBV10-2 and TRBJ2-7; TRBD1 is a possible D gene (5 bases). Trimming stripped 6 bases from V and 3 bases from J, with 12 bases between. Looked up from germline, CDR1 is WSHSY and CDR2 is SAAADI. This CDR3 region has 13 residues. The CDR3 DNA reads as TGCGCCAGCAGGTCAGGGCCCTTCTACGAGCAGTACTTC. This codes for CASRSGPFYEQYF.

The CDR3 DNA is TGTGCCAGCAGCCAAGATCGGTTGAACACTGAAGCTTTCTTT. Translated: CASSQDRLNTEAFF. V gene TRBV14 combines with J gene TRBJ1-1; D call uncertain. Trimming removed 0 bases from V and 0 bases from J, with 5 bases in between. This CDR3 region has 14 residues. The germline gives CDR1 SGHDN, CDR2 FVKESK.

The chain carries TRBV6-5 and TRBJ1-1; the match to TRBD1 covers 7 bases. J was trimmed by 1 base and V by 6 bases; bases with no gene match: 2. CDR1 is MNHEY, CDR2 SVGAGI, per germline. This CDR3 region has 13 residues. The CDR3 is CASRGQPNTEAFF. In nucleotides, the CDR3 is TGTGCCAGCAGGGGACAGCCGAACACTGAAGCTTTCTTT.

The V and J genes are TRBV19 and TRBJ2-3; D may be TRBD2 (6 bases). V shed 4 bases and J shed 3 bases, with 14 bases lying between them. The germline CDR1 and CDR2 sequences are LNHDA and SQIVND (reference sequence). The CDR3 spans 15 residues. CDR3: CASSTTGGITDTQYF. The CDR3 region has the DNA TGTGCCAGTAGTACAACCGGGGGAATAACAGATACGCAGTATTTT.

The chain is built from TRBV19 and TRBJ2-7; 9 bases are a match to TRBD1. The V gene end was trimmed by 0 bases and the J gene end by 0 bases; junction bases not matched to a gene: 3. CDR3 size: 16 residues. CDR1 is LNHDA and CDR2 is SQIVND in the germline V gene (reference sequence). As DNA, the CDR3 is TGTGCCAGTAGTATAGATGGGACAGGGCTCTCCTACGAGCAGTACTTC. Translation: CASSIDGTGLSYEQYF.